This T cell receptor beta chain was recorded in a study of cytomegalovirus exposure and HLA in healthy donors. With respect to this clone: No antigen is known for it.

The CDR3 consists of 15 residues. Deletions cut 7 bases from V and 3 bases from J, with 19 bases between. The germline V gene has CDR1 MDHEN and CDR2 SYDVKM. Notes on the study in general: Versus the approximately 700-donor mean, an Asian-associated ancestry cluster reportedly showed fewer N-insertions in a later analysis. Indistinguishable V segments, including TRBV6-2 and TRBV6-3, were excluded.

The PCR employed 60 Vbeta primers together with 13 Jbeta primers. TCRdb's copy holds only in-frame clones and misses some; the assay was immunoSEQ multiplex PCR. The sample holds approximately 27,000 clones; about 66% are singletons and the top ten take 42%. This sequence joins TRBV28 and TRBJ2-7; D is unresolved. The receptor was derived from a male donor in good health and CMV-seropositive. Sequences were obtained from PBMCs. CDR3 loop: CASTLSGVPIYEQYF. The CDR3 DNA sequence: TGTGCCAGCACCCTGAGTGGAGTACCCATCTACGAGCAGTACTTC. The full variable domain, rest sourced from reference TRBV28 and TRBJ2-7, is DVKVTQSSRYLVKRTGEKVFLECVQDMDHENMFWYRQDPGLGLRLIYFSYDVKMKEKGDIPEGYSVSREKKERFSLILESASTNQTSMYLCASTLSGVPIYEQYFGPGTRLTVT.